The rows below give T cell receptor beta chains drawn from one sample of a study of T cell responses to AZD1222 COVID-19 vaccine. Assay: immunoSEQ multiplex PCR; the TCRdb copy retains only in-frame clones and omits some. The sample yields 150,000 to 200,000 clones, 94% seen once. Material: peripheral blood, obtained on day 0 of AZD1222 vaccination. Receptors originate from an adult in good health. Both conserved end residues are trimmed from each CDR3. A D gene is named only where the DNA matches it firmly. Size tells how often a clone was seen (once, few, many) or the class of an expanded clone, and some rows leave it out.

TRBV18,.,.,ASSPSLGPPATYEQY
TRBV5-6,.,.,ASSLRGEQY
TRBV19,.,.,ATRTGPTNEKLF
TRBV7-2,TRBD1,.,ASSPDRARRGTYNEQF
TRBV6-1,.,.,ASSEYDSNQPQH
TRBV7-9,.,.,ASSLNYEQY
TRBV19,.,.,ASSVSAGTGGNTIY
TRBV19,.,.,ASIPADSDNQPQH
TRBV3-1/TRBV3-2,.,.,ASSQRGSSGELF
TRBV3-1/TRBV3-2,.,.,ASSGDINEQF
TRBV14,.,.,ASRPLAGRYYEQF
TRBV5-1,.,.,ASSLDVTGEGYT
TRBV7-2,TRBD2,.,ASGSEGLAANTGELF
TRBV28,TRBD1,.,ASSPDRGSNQPQH
TRBV5-4,.,once,ASSTGETEAF
TRBV4-1,TRBD1,.,ASSQADREHGYT
TRBV6-5,.,.,ASSQKQETQY
TRBV6-4,.,.,ASSDSENNEQF
TRBV2,.,.,ASSGSEAYNEQF
TRBV6-5,.,.,ASTGRGQGHHIQY
TRBV11-2,.,.,ASSSDPGYGYT
TRBV28,.,.,ASSLRGGANTEAF
TRBV29-1,.,.,SVGVGMNTEAF